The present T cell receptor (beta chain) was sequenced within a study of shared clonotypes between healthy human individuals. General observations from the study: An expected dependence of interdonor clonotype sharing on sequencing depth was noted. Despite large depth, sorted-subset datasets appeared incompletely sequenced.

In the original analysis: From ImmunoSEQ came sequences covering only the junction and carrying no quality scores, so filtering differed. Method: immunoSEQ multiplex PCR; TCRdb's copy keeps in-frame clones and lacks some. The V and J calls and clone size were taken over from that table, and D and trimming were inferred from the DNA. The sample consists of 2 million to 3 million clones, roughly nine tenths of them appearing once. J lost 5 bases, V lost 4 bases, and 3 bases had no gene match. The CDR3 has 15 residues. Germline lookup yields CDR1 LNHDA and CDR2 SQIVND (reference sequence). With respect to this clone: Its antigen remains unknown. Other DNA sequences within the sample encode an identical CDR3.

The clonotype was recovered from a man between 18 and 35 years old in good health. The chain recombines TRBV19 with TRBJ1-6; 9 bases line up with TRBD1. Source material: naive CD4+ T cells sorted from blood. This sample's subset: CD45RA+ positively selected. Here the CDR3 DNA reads TGTGCCAGTAGTACTGGGGACAGGGATAATTCACCCCTCCACTTT. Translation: CASSTGDRDNSPLHF.